Each of the 17 T cell receptor beta chains below was sequenced from the same sample in a study of T cell responses to AZD1222 COVID-19 vaccine. Sequencing used immunoSEQ multiplex PCR; TCRdb keeps in-frame clones, though not all of them. The table has some 150,000 clones, 90% seen once. This material consisted of peripheral blood, taken on day 0 of AZD1222 vaccination. Receptor source: an adult in good health.

CDR3 protein: CASSSGTSRTYEQYF. The CDR3 bases are TGCGCCAGCAGCTCAGGGACTAGCCGCACCTACGAGCAGTACTTC. The chain combines TRBV5-1 with TRBJ2-7; 9 bases agree with TRBD2. Germline V gene data show CDR1 as SGHRS and CDR2 as YFSETQ. The V and J ends lost 3 bases and 2 bases, in that order; junction bases with no gene match: 6. The CDR3 covers 15 residues.

This chain uses TRBV14 with TRBJ2-1, with 8 positions matching TRBD2. The V gene end was trimmed by 8 bases and the J gene end by 1 base; junction bases not matched to a gene: 1. Germline loops: CDR1 SGHDN, CDR2 FVKESK. The CDR3 sequence is 13 residues long. CDR3 amino acids: CASPSGSYNEQFF. The DNA for the CDR3 is TGTGCCAGCCCTAGCGGGTCCTACAATGAGCAGTTCTTC.

This clone has more than one count but fewer than ten. V usage is TRBV4-1 and J usage is TRBJ1-1; D is perhaps TRBD1 (6 bases). The CDR3 runs 14 residues. The germline V gene has CDR1 MGHRA and CDR2 YSYEKL. Trimming left V 1 base short and J 3 bases short, with 9 bases between. Written as DNA, the CDR3 is TGCGCCAGCAGCCAAGCGGGGGGCTACACTGAAGCTTTCTTT. Its protein product is CASSQAGGYTEAFF.

V is TRBV4-1 and J is TRBJ1-1; a weak D match, TRBD1 (6 bases). Per germline, CDR1 MGHRA and CDR2 YSYEKL. V was trimmed by 7 bases and J by 4 bases, leaving 13 bases between them. The CDR3 contains 13 residues. The CDR3 sequence is CASTARGGTEAFF. The CDR3 nucleotides read TGCGCCAGCACCGCGAGAGGGGGCACTGAAGCTTTCTTT.

The J gene is TRBJ1-1, the V gene TRBV6-2 or TRBV6-3; 9 bases are shared with TRBD1. Germline assignment: CDR1 MNHEY and CDR2 SVGEGT. The CDR3 totals 13 residues. With V trimmed by 4 bases and J by 7 bases, 4 bases remained unmatched. This CDR3 reads CASSSYRGLEAFF. The CDR3 DNA reads TGTGCCAGCAGTTCGTACAGGGGGCTTGAAGCTTTCTTT.

The CDR3 region is CSGVWGNTEAFF. CDR3 DNA: TGCAGCGGGGTGTGGGGGAACACTGAAGCTTTCTTT. The J gene is TRBJ1-1, the V gene TRBV29-1; D unclear. Trimming left V 7 bases short and J 1 base short, with 10 bases between. In germline, CDR1 is SQVTM, CDR2 ANQGSEA. The CDR3 is made up of 12 amino acids.

The genes are TRBV6-5 and TRBJ2-4; the match to TRBD2 covers 11 bases. After removal of 2 bases from V and 8 bases from J, the junction contained 8 bases not matched to a gene. Per the germline V gene, CDR1 is MNHEY and CDR2 is SVGAGI. This CDR3 has 16 residues. CDR3 bases: TGTGCCAGCAGTTACGGCCCGACTAGCGGGACCCACATTCAGTACTTC. It is translated as CASSYGPTSGTHIQYF.

This chain uses TRBV6-4 with TRBJ1-2, with 7 bases fitting TRBD1. The CDR3 is made up of 15 amino acids. Germline CDR1 and CDR2: MRHNA and SNTAGT. Trimming removed 3 bases from V and 2 bases from J; junction bases left unmatched: 6. The CDR3, as DNA: TGTGCCAGCAGTGAAACGGCCAGGGGGAACTATGGCTACACCTTC. Residues: CASSETARGNYGYTF.

The V gene is TRBV11-1, the J gene TRBJ2-7, with D possibly TRBD2 on 5 matching bases. Trimming shortened V by 1 base and J by 3 bases, and 7 bases separated the two germline ends. The CDR3 runs 13 residues. Germline V CDR1 and CDR2: SGHAT, FQDESV (reference sequence). The CDR3 protein is CASSLGRVYEQYF. Here the CDR3 DNA reads TGTGCCAGCAGCTTAGGGCGGGTCTACGAGCAGTACTTC.

This sequence joins TRBV5-1 and TRBJ2-3, with D maybe TRBD2 (6 bases). There are 16 residues in the CDR3. Trimming pared 4 bases from V and 1 base from J, leaving 16 bases between. Germline V gene lookup returns CDR1 SGHRS and CDR2 YFSETQ. This CDR3 is CASSGGDASGTDTQYF. As DNA, the CDR3 is TGCGCCAGCAGCGGAGGGGACGCGTCGGGCACAGATACGCAGTATTTT.

The V gene is TRBV19, the J gene TRBJ2-7; 12 bases align to TRBD2. From germline, CDR1 is LNHDA and CDR2 SQIVND (reference sequence). This CDR3 spans 16 amino acids. After removal of 6 bases from V and 2 bases from J, the junction contained 8 bases not matched to a gene. The CDR3 nucleotides are TGTGCCAGTAGCCTAGCGGGAGGGTTCGTTCCCTACGAGCAGTACTTC. Protein sequence: CASSLAGGFVPYEQYF.

The chain recombines TRBV5-6 with TRBJ2-7, with D possibly matching TRBD1 (5 bases). Germline CDR1 and CDR2: SGHDT and YYEEEE. Trimming took 2 bases from V and 3 from J, leaving 12 bases between them. This CDR3 has 14 amino acids. The CDR3 bases are TGTGCCAGCAGCTTATTGGACACTTACTACGAGCAGTACTTC. The encoded protein is CASSLLDTYYEQYF.

The chain employs TRBV4-1 and TRBJ1-5; no clear D gene. Germline CDR1 is MGHRA and CDR2 is YSYEKL. V was cut by 0 bases and J by 6 bases, with 6 bases left in between. The CDR3 spans 13 residues. The CDR3 region has the DNA TGCGCCAGCAGCCAAGAGGTTGGTCAGCCCCAGCATTTT. It is translated as CASSQEVGQPQHF.

This chain joins TRBV9 and TRBJ2-7; TRBD2 agrees at 9 bases. Per the germline V gene, CDR1 is SGDLS and CDR2 is YYNGEE. The V segment lost 4 bases and the J segment 6 bases; nucleotides outside the gene matches: 11. The length of the CDR3 is 15 residues. The CDR3 DNA is TGTGCCAGCAGCTCCGGGGTAGCGGGAGAAAGCGAGCAGTACTTC. As protein: CASSSGVAGESEQYF.

The gene calls are TRBV27 and TRBJ1-4, with TRBD1 identical over 7 bases. V dropped 6 bases and J dropped 6; count of bases not matched to a gene: 13. CDR3 length equals 16 residues. Germline V CDR1 and CDR2: MNHEY, SMNVEV (reference sequence). CDR3 nucleotide sequence: TGTGCCAGCAGAACCCTGGGAACGACAGGGCATGAAAAACTGTTTTTT. Protein sequence: CASRTLGTTGHEKLFF.

The V and J genes are TRBV7-9 and TRBJ1-1; D ambiguous. Germline CDR1 is SEHNR and CDR2 is FQNEAQ (reference sequence). Trimming stripped 1 base from V and 3 bases from J, with 6 bases between. The CDR3 consists of 13 residues. As DNA, the CDR3 is TGTGCCAGCAGCTTAGTAGCGGACACTGAAGCTTTCTTT. Its translation: CASSLVADTEAFF.

V is TRBV11-2 and J is TRBJ2-1; 11 bases map to TRBD2. The J segment lost 7 bases and the V segment lost 2 bases, leaving 4 bases of the junction unmatched. This CDR3 has 15 residues. The germline V gene encodes CDR1 SGHAT and CDR2 FQNNGV. The CDR3 bases are TGTGCCAGCAGCTTAATAGCGGGAGGGTTTAATGAGCAGTTCTTC. Encoded protein: CASSLIAGGFNEQFF.